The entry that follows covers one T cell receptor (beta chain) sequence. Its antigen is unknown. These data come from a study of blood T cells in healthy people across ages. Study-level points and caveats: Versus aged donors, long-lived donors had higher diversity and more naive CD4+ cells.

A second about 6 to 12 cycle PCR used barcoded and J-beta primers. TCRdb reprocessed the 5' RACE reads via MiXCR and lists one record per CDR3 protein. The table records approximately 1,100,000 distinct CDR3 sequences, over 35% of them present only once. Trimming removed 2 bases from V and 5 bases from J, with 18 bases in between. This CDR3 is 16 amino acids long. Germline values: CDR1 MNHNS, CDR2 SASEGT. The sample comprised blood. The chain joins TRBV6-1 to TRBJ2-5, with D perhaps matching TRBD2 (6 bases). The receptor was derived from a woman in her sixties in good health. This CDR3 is CASSEHSGRSAETQYF. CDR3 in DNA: TGTGCCAGCAGTGAACATAGTGGGAGGAGCGCGGAGACCCAGTACTTC.